This T cell receptor (beta chain) comes out of a study of T-cell reconstitution after alpha-beta-depleted transplantation in children (dated by TCRdb to the mid-2010s). With regard to the full study: Using TCR repertoire profiling, the study quantitatively followed how T-cell immune reconstitution unfolded in children after TCRalphabeta/CD19-depleted allogeneic hematopoietic cell transplantation.

This specimen's treatment or condition label, per the study, means: allogeneic hematopoietic cell transplantation with graft depleted of TCRalphabeta T cells and CD19 B cells. TCRalphabeta/CD19-depleted allogeneic hematopoietic cell grafts were given to the transplant recipients, all of whom were children. Overall study outcomes, separate from this receptor: The apparently early alphabetaT-cell count recovery about two months after transplant was reportedly dependent on only several hundred rapidly expanded clones derived from non-depleted graft cells. The high TCRbeta diversity at day 60 in some patients was ascribed to recipient T cells and intrathymic progenitors that had survived conditioning. Over the following months the frequencies of hyperexpanded clones went down, and after one year T-cell counts and TCRbeta diversity were mostly credited to newly produced T cells.

Libraries were built with PCR. The sequencer listed for this sample is Illumina HiSeq 2500. TCR libraries were prepared with molecular barcoding, using unique molecular identifiers to normalize TCRbeta repertoire quantification. Using fastp at Q25 and MiXCR, TCRdb reprocessed the public reads and kept productive beta chains. Rows are combined by CDR3 protein, so each entry shows the most common genes and DNA. Present in this sample are about 980,000 distinct CDR3 sequences, around 30% of which were seen just once. The biggest ten clones account for 28% of the sample. A remark on this clonotype: No cognate antigen has been identified for it. The record has no base qualities; no much larger clone is one base away.

This TCR came from a boy younger than two who had a stem cell transplant for SCID, so the T cells may come from the graft donor. Sequences were derived from PBMCs, mostly from graft donor cells, sampled 360 days after TCRalphabeta/CD19-depleted stem cell transplant.

The CDR3 reads CASSLWFSGNTIYF. The nucleotides are TGTGCCAGCAGCTTGTGGTTTTCTGGAAACACCATATATTTT. The receptor chain draws on TRBV5-6 and TRBJ1-3; the D segment cannot be called with confidence. Relative to germline, V is 1 base shorter and J is 1 base shorter, with 6 bases between their ends. Its CDR3 holds 14 amino acids, cysteine through phenylalanine. Of all the DNA, just the CDR3 is kept, 42 bases in frame from base 1. Taken from the germline V gene, the CDR1 and CDR2 loops are SGHDT and YYEEEE.